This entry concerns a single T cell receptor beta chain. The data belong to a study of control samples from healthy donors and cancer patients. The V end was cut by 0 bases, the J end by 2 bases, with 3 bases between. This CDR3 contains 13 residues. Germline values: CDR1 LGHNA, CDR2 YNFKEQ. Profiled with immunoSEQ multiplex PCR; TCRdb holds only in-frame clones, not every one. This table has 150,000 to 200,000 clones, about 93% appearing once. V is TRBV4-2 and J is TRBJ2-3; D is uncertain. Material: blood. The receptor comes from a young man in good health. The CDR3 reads CASSQELTDTQYF. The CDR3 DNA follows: TGTGCCAGCAGCCAAGAGCTCACAGATACGCAGTATTTT.